The sequence of this T cell receptor (beta chain) was determined in a study of T cell responses to AZD1222 COVID-19 vaccine. About this clone: Antigen: not known.

Data came from immunoSEQ multiplex PCR; TCRdb stores just in-frame clones and leaves some out. The repertoire has 150,000 or so clones, roughly nine tenths of them found once; the top ten carry more than 0.9%. Study observations and caveats: Nearly half of spike-specific TCRs reportedly target variant regions that are unmutated in the B.1.351 and B.1.1.7 variants. Across the whole spike, CD4 TCRs peaked at regions 160-218 and 743-854.

This CDR3 is built from 19 residues. CDR1 is SGDLS, CDR2 YYNGEE, per germline. The V gene end was trimmed by 3 bases and the J gene end by 0 bases; junction bases not matched to a gene: 14. Sequenced here: peripheral blood, sampled 28 days after the second AZD1222 dose. V usage is TRBV9 and J usage is TRBJ1-4; 7 bases match TRBD1. The sequence came from an adult who received the AZD1222 COVID-19 vaccine. The CDR3 nucleotides are TGTGCCAGCAGCGCGAGGGACAGAGGAAACCCTGCAACTAATGAAAAACTGTTTTTT. Translation: CASSARDRGNPATNEKLFF.